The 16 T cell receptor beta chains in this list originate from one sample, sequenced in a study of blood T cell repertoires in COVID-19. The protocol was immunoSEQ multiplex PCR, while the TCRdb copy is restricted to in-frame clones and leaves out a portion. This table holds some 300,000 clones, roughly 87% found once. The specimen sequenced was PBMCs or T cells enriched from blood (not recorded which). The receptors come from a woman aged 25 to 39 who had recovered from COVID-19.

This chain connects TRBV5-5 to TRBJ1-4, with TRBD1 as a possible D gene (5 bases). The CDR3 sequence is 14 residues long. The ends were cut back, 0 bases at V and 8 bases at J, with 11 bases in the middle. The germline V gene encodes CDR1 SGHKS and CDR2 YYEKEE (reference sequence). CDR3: CASSLDRFSEKLFF. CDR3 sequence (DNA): TGTGCCAGCAGCTTGGACAGGTTTTCGGAAAAACTGTTTTTT.

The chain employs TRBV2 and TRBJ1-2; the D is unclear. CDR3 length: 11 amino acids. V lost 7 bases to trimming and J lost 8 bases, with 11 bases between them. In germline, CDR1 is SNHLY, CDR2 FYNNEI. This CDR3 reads CASKAGDGYTF. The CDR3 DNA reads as TGTGCCAGCAAGGCGGGAGACGGCTACACCTTC.

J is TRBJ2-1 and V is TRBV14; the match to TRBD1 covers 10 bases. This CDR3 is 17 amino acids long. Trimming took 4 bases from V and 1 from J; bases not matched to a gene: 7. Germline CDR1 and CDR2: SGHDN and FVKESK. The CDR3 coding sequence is TGTGCCAGCAGCCCCGGACAGGGGGTTTTTTCCTACAATGAGCAGTTCTTC. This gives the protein CASSPGQGVFSYNEQFF.

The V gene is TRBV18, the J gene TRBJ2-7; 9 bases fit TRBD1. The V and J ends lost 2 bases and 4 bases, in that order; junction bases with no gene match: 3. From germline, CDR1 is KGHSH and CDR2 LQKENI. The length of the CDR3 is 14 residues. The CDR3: CASSPRTGAYEQYF. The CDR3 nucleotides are TGTGCCAGCTCACCAAGGACAGGGGCTTACGAGCAGTACTTC.

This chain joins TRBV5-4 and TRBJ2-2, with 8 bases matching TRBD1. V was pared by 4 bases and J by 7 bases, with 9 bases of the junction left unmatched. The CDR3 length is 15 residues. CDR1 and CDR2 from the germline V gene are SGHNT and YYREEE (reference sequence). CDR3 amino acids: CASSKDRARGGELFF. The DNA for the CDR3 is TGTGCCAGCAGCAAGGACAGGGCGAGGGGCGGGGAGCTGTTTTTT.

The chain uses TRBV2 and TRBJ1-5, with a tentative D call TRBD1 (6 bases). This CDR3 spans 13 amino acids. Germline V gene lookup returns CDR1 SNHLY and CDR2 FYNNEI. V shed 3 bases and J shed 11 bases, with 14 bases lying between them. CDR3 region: CASSEGGPQTQHF. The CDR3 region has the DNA TGTGCCAGCAGTGAGGGGGGGCCCCAGACCCAGCATTTT.

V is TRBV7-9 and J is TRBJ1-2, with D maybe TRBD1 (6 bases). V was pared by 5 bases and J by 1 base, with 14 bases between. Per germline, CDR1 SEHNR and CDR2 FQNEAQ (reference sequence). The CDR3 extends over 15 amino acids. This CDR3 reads CASSTSTGYNYGYTF. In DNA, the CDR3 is TGTGCCAGCAGCACGTCGACAGGCTATAACTATGGCTACACCTTC.

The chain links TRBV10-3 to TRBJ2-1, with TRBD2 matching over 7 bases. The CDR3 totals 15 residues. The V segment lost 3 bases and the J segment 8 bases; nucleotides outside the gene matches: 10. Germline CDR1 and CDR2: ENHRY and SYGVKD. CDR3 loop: CAISDSGEGRDEQFF. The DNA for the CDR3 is TGTGCCATCAGTGACAGCGGGGAAGGAAGAGATGAGCAGTTCTTC.

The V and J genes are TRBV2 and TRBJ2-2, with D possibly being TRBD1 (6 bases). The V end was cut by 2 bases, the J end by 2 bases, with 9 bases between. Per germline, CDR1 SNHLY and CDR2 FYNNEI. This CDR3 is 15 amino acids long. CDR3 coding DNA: TGTGCCAGCAGTGAACACGGGACAAACACCGGGGAGCTGTTTTTT. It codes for CASSEHGTNTGELFF.

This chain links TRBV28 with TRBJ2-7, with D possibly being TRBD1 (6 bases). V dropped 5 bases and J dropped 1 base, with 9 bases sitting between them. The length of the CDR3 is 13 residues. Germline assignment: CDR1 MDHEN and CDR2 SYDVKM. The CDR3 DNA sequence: TGTGCCAGCAGTCTTGGACAGTCCTACGAGCAGTACTTC. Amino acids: CASSLGQSYEQYF.

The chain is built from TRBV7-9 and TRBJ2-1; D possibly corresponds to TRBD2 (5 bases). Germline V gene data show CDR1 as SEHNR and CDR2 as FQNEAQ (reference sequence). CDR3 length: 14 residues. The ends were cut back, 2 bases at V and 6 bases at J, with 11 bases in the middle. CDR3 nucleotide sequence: TGTGCCAGCAGCTTATTAGGACTGCCCAATGAGCAGTTCTTC. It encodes CASSLLGLPNEQFF.

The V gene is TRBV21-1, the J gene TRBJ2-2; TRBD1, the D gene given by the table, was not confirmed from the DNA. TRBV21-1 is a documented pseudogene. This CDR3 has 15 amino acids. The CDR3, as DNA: TGTGCCAGCGGCCGAGGACACACGAACACCGGGGAGCTGTTTTTT. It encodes CASGRGHTNTGELFF.

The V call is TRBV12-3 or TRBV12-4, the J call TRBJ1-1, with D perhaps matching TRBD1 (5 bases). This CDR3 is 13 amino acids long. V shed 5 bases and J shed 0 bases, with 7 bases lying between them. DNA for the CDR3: TGTGCCAGCAGTGACAGAATGAACACTGAAGCTTTCTTT. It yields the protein CASSDRMNTEAFF.

CDR3 coding DNA: TGTGCCAGCAGTGAGGGTGGGACAGGGGCCTACGAGCAGTACTTC. Its protein is CASSEGGTGAYEQYF. This chain joins TRBV6-1 and TRBJ2-7, with 10 bases that match TRBD1. From germline, CDR1 is MNHNS and CDR2 SASEGT. The junction had 4 bases not matched to a gene; V was cut back by 3 bases and J by 2 bases. This CDR3 contains 15 residues.

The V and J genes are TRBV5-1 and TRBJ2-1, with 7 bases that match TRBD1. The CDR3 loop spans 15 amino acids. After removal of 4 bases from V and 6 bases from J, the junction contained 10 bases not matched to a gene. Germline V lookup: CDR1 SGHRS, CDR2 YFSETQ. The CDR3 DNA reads TGCGCCAGCAGCCCCGGACAGGCCAGAGGCAATGAGCAGTTCTTC. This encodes CASSPGQARGNEQFF. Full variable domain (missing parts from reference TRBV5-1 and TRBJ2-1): KAGVTQTPRYLIKTRGQQVTLSCSPISGHRSVSWYQQTPGQGLQFLFEYFSETQRNKGNFPGRFSGRQFSNSRSEMNVSTLELGDSALYLCASSPGQARGNEQFFGPGTRLTVL.

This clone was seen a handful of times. CDR3 in amino acids: CASSQGQAGNEQFF. The DNA of the CDR3 is TGTGCCAGCAGCCAGGGACAGGCCGGCAATGAGCAGTTCTTC. The chain employs TRBV5-4 and TRBJ2-1, with 8 bases aligning to TRBD1. The CDR3 contains 14 residues. Unmatched junction bases numbered 6, after V lost 4 bases and J lost 6 bases. Germline V CDR1 and CDR2: SGHNT, YYREEE (reference sequence).